A selection of T cell receptor beta chains follows, all from one sample in a study of blood T cell repertoires in COVID-19. Profiling relied on immunoSEQ multiplex PCR, and the TCRdb table lists in-frame clones only, not all of them. The sample lists approximately 300,000 clones, 90% occurring once. Sequencing used peripheral blood. The receptor set was obtained from a woman aged 40 to 50 with COVID-19, enrolled during active disease. Both conserved end residues are part of each CDR3. D genes are given only for firm matches. Clone size is stated in some rows and not others, as once, few, many or a class when expanded.

TGTGCTAGCAGCTTAGGACGGGAAAAATACAATGAGCAGTTCTTC	CASSLGREKYNEQFF	TRBJ2-1	-	-	TRBV7-7
TGTGCCAGCAGTAGATCACAGGGGTCTAACTATGGCTACACCTTC	CASSRSQGSNYGYTF	TRBJ1-2	TRBD1	-	TRBV6-6
TGTGCCAGCAATATACAGCGTAGCGACGAGCAGTACTTC	CASNIQRSDEQYF	TRBJ2-7	-	-	TRBV6-5
TGTGCCAGCTCACCGACAGGCGGAGGCACTGAAGCTTTCTTT	CASSPTGGGTEAFF	TRBJ1-1	-	-	TRBV18
TGTGCCAGTAGTATAGAAAGGGGGGGAGAAGCTTTCTTT	CASSIERGGEAFF	TRBJ1-1	-	-	TRBV19
TGTGCCATCAGTGAGGCTTTCGGGGGTCAGCCCCAGCATTTT	CAISEAFGGQPQHF	TRBJ1-5	-	-	TRBV10-3
TGTGCCAGCAGCGTAGCTTATGAGCAGTTCTTC	CASSVAYEQFF	TRBJ2-1	-	-	TRBV9
TGTGCCAGCTCACCACTCGGTAGGGGGCAAGGTGAGTGGTACTTC	CASSPLGRGQGEWYF	TRBJ2-7	TRBD1	-	TRBV18
TGTGCCACCTCGTCACTTAGCAATCAGCCCCAGCATTTT	CATSSLSNQPQHF	TRBJ1-5	-	-	TRBV28
TGTGCCAGCAGTTTGCACAGGGAGTCCGAGCAGTACTTC	CASSLHRESEQYF	TRBJ2-7	-	-	TRBV12-3/TRBV12-4
TGTGCCAGCAGCAAAGAGGGGGACAGGGACGAAATTCCGGAGACCCAGTACTTC	CASSKEGDRDEIPETQYF	TRBJ2-5	-	once	TRBV21-1
TGTGCCAGCAGCTTAGTACAGGGCCCGCACGAGCAGTACTTC	CASSLVQGPHEQYF	TRBJ2-7	-	once	TRBV7-2
TGTGCCAGCACTCCGGGAAATTCACCCCTCCACTTT	CASTPGNSPLHF	TRBJ1-6	-	-	TRBV28
TGTGCCACCAGCAGAGACCCAAATAGCAATCAGCCCCAGCATTTT	CATSRDPNSNQPQHF	TRBJ1-5	-	-	TRBV15
TGTGCCAGCAGTGTTTCCAGGGGGCGAAGGACTGAAGCTTTCTTT	CASSVSRGRRTEAFF	TRBJ1-1	TRBD1	-	TRBV25-1
TGTGGGAGTTCAGGGATGGGGTATTCACCCCTCCACTTT	CGSSGMGYSPLHF	TRBJ1-6	-	-	TRBV19
TGTGCCACCAGTGATTTGCGGTCAGGGGGTCAATATGGCTACACCTTC	CATSDLRSGGQYGYTF	TRBJ1-2	TRBD1	-	TRBV24-1
TGTGCCAGCAGTTACGAGTTGCCGAATGAGCAGTTCTTC	CASSYELPNEQFF	TRBJ2-1	-	-	TRBV6-2/TRBV6-3
TGTGCCAGCAGCCGCACAGGGGGGCACAATGAGCAGTTCTTC	CASSRTGGHNEQFF	TRBJ2-1	TRBD1	-	TRBV3-1/TRBV3-2
TGTGCCAGCAGCTTAAGTACAGGGGCCTCACCCCTCCACTTT	CASSLSTGASPLHF	TRBJ1-6	TRBD1	-	TRBV5-4
TGCGCCAGCAGTCTGAGGCGGATGTCGAACACCGGGGAGCTGTTTTTT	CASSLRRMSNTGELFF	TRBJ2-2	-	-	TRBV5-1
TGTGCCAGTAGTATCCAGAACACTGAAGCTTTCTTT	CASSIQNTEAFF	TRBJ1-1	-	once	TRBV19
TGTGCCAGCAGCCAGCAGGGCAATCAGCCCCAGCATTTT	CASSQQGNQPQHF	TRBJ1-5	-	-	TRBV3-1/TRBV3-2
TGTGCCAGCAGCTTCACAGGGAAAGAGACCCAGTACTTC	CASSFTGKETQYF	TRBJ2-5	-	-	TRBV7-2
TGTGCCAGCAGCTTACGGGAGGTAACAGTGGGGGACAACTATGGCTACACCTTC	CASSLREVTVGDNYGYTF	TRBJ1-2	-	-	TRBV7-3
TGTGCCAGCAGCTTAATAGCGGGAGCAGATACGCAGTATTTT	CASSLIAGADTQYF	TRBJ2-3	TRBD2	-	TRBV13
TGTGCCAGCAGCCAGGACCGGGGACAGGGGATGGGAAACACCATATATTTT	CASSQDRGQGMGNTIYF	TRBJ1-3	TRBD1	-	TRBV4-2
TGTGCCAGCAGCTTAGCCTTGACAGGGTCGAAAGGCGATGAGCAGTTCTTC	CASSLALTGSKGDEQFF	TRBJ2-1	TRBD1	-	TRBV7-2